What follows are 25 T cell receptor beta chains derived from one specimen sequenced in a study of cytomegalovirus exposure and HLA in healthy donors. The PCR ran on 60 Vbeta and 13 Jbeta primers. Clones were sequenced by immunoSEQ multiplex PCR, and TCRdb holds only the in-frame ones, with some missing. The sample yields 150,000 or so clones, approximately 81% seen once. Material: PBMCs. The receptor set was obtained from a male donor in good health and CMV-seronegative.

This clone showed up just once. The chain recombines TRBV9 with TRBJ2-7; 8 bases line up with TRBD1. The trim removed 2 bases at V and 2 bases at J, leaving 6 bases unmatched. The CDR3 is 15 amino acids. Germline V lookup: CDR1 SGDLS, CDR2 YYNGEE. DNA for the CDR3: TGTGCCAGCAGCGTTACAGGGGGGACAGCCTACGAGCAGTACTTC. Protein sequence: CASSVTGGTAYEQYF.

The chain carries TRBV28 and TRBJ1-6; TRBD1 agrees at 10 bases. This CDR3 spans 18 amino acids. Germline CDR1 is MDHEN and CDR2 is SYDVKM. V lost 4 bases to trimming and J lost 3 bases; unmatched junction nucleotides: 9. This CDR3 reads CASSSPDRGLIYNSPLHF. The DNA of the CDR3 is TGTGCCAGCAGTTCCCCCGACAGGGGGCTTATCTATAATTCACCCCTCCACTTT. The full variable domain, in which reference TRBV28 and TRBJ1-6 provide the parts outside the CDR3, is DVKVTQSSRYLVKRTGEKVFLECVQDMDHENMFWYRQDPGLGLRLIYFSYDVKMKEKGDIPEGYSVSREKKERFSLILESASTNQTSMYLCASSSPDRGLIYNSPLHFGNGTRLTVT.

Here the CDR3 DNA reads TGTGCCAGCAGCCCTCTGGGGGGGCGAGCTTTCTTT. Translation gives CASSPLGGRAFF. V and J are TRBV6-5 and TRBJ1-1; D perhaps matches TRBD1 (6 bases). In germline, CDR1 is MNHEY, CDR2 SVGAGI. The CDR3 is 12 amino acids. Deletions cut 6 bases from V and 10 bases from J, with 15 bases between.

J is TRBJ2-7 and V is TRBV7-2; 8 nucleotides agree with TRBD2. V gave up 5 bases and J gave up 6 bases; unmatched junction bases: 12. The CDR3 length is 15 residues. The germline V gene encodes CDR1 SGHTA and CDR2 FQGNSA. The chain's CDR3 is CASSPAFGGASEQYF. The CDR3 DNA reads TGTGCCAGCAGCCCGGCCTTCGGGGGGGCTAGCGAGCAGTACTTC. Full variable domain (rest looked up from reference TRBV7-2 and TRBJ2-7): GAGVSQSPSNKVTEKGKDVELRCDPISGHTALYWYRQSLGQGLEFLIYFQGNSAPDKSGLPSDRFSAERTGGSVSTLTIQRTQQEDSAVYLCASSPAFGGASEQYFGPGTRLTVT.

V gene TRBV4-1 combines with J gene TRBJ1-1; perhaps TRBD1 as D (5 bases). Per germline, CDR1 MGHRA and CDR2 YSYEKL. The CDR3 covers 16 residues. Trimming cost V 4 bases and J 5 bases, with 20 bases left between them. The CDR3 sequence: CASSRPEKREGTEAFF. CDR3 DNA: TGCGCCAGCAGCCGACCCGAGAAGCGGGAGGGGACTGAAGCTTTCTTT.

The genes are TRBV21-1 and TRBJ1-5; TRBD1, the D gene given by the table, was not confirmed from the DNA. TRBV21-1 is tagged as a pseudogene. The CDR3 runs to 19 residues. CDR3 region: CASSKGDREGIRVDQPQHF. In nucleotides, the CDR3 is TGTGCCAGCAGCAAAGGGGACAGGGAGGGGATCCGGGTAGATCAGCCCCAGCATTTT.

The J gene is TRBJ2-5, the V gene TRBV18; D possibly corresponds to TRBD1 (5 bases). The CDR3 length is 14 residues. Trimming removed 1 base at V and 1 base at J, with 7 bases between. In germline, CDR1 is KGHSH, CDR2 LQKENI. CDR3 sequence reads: CASSPRQPQETQYF. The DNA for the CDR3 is TGTGCCAGCTCACCACGACAGCCCCAAGAGACCCAGTACTTC.

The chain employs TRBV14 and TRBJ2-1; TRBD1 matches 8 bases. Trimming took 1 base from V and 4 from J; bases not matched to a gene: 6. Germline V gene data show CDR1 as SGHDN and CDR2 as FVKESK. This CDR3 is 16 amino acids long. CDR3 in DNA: TGTGCCAGCAGCCAAGGTTCCAGGGGGCTTTACAATGAGCAGTTCTTC. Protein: CASSQGSRGLYNEQFF.

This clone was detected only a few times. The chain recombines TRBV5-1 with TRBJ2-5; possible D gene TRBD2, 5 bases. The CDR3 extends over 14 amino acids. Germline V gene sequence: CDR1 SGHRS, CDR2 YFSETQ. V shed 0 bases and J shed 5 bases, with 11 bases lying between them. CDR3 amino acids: CASSLDGREETQYF. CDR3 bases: TGCGCCAGCAGCTTGGATGGAAGGGAGGAGACCCAGTACTTC. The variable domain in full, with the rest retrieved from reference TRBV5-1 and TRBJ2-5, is KAGVTQTPRYLIKTRGQQVTLSCSPISGHRSVSWYQQTPGQGLQFLFEYFSETQRNKGNFPGRFSGRQFSNSRSEMNVSTLELGDSALYLCASSLDGREETQYFGPGTRLLVL.

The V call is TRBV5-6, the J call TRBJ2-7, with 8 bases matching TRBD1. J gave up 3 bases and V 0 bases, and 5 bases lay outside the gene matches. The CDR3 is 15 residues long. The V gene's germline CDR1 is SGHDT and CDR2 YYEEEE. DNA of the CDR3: TGTGCCAGCAGCTTGGGGCAGGGGGCGCACTACGAGCAGTACTTC. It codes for CASSLGQGAHYEQYF.

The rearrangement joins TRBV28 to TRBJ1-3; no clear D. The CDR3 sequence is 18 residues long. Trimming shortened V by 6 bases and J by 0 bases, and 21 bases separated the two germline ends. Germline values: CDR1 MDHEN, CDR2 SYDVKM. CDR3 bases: TGTGCCAGCAGACTTGATCCGGAGCGGGCCGTCTCTGGAAACACCATATATTTT. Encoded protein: CASRLDPERAVSGNTIYF.

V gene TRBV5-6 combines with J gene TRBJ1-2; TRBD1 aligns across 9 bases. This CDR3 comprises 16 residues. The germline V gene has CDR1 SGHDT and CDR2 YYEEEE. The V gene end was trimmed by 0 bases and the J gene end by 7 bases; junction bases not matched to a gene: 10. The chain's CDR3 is CASSLAVTGGGSGYTF. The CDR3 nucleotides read TGTGCCAGCAGCTTGGCCGTCACAGGGGGCGGATCTGGCTACACCTTC.

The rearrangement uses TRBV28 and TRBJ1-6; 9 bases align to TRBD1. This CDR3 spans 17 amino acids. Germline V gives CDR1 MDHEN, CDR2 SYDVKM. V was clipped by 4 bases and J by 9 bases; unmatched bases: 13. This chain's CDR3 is CASSSPTGGAFRSPLHF. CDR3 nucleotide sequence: TGTGCCAGCAGTTCCCCCACAGGGGGCGCTTTCCGTTCACCCCTCCACTTT. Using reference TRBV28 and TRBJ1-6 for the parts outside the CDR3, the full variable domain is DVKVTQSSRYLVKRTGEKVFLECVQDMDHENMFWYRQDPGLGLRLIYFSYDVKMKEKGDIPEGYSVSREKKERFSLILESASTNQTSMYLCASSSPTGGAFRSPLHFGNGTRLTVT.

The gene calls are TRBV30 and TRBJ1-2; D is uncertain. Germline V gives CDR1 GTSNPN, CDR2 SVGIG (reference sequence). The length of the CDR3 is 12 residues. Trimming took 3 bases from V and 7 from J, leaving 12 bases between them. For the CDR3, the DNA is TGTGCCTGGAGATTGGCAGGCAGTGGCTACACCTTC. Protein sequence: CAWRLAGSGYTF.

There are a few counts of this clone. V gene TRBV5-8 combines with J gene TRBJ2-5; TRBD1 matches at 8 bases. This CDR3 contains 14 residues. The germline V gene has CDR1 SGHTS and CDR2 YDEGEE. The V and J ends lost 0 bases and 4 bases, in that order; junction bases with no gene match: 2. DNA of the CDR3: TGTGCCAGCAGCTTGGTAGGACAGGGAGAGACCCAGTACTTC. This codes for CASSLVGQGETQYF.

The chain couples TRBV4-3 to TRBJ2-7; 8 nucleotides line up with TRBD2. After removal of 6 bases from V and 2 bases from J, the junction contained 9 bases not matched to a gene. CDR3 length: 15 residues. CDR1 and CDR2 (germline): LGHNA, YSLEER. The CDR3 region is CASSLRGGPTYEQYF. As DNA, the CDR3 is TGCGCCAGCAGTCTCCGGGGGGGACCAACCTACGAGCAGTACTTC.

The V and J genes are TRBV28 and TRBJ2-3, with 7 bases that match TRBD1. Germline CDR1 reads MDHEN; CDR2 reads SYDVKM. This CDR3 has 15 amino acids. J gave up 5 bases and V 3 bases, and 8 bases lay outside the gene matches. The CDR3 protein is CASSFEGALGDTQYF. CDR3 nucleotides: TGTGCCAGCAGTTTCGAGGGGGCCTTAGGAGATACGCAGTATTTT.

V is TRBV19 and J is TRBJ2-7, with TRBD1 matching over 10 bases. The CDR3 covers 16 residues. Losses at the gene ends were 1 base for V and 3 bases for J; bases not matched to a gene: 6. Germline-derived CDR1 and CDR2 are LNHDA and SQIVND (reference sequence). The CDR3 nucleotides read TGTGCCAGTAGTATAGTCTCGGGACAGGGGATCTACGAGCAGTACTTC. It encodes CASSIVSGQGIYEQYF.

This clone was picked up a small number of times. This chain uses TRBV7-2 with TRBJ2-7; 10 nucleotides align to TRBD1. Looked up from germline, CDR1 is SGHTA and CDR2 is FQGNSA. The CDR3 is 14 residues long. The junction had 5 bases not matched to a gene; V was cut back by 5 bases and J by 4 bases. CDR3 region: CASSHGQGGYEQYF. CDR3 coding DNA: TGTGCCAGCAGCCACGGACAGGGGGGGTACGAGCAGTACTTC.

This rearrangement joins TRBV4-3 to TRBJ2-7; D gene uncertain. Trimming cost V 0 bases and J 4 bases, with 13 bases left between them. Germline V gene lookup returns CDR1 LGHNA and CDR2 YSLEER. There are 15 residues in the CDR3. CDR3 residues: CASSQDMVSLYEQYF. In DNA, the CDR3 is TGCGCCAGCAGCCAAGATATGGTCAGTTTATACGAGCAGTACTTC.

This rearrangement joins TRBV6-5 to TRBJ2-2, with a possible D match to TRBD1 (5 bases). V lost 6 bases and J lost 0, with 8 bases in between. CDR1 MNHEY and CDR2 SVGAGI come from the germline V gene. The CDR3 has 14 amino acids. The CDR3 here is CASRGQANTGELFF. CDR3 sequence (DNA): TGTGCCAGCAGAGGACAAGCGAACACCGGGGAGCTGTTTTTT.

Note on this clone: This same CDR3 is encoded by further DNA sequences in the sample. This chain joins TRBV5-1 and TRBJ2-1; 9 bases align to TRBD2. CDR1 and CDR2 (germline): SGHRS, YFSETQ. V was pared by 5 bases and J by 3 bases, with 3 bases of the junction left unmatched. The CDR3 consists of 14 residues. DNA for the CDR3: TGCGCCAGCAGAAGACTAGCGGACTACAATGAGCAGTTCTTC. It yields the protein CASRRLADYNEQFF.

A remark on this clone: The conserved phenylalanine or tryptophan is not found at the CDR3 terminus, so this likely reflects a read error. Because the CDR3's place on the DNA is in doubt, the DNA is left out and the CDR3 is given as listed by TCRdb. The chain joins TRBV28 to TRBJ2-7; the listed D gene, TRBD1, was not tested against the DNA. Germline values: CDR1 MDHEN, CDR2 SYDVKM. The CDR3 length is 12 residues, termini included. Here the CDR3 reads CATGSGQADYSL.

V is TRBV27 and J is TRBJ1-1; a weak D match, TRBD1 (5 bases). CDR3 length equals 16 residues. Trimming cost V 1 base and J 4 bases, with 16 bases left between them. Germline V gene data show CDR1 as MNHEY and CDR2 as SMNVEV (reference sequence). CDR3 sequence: CASSLYPQTGGTEAFF. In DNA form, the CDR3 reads TGTGCCAGCAGTTTATACCCGCAAACGGGGGGCACTGAAGCTTTCTTT.

Here the CDR3 DNA reads TGCAGCGTTGTAGCGACTGCGGGAGTGGGAGAGCAGTACTTC. It is translated as CSVVATAGVGEQYF. The J gene is TRBJ2-7, the V gene TRBV29-1; TRBD2 aligns across 7 bases. V lost 4 bases to trimming and J lost 7 bases; unmatched junction nucleotides: 13. CDR1 is SQVTM, CDR2 ANQGSEA, per germline. CDR3 length equals 14 residues.